The T cell receptor (beta chain) under discussion was sequenced for a study of blood T cells in healthy people across ages. Across the study: About one barcoded beta molecule per two T cells was the capture yield of template switching.

Study conclusions and caveats: PBMCs that were unsorted prevented a conclusive naive versus antigen-experienced comparison. Naive CD4+ cells and diversity were both higher in long-lived donors than in aged donors.

Combining a sample-barcoded 5' primer with a J-beta primer mix, a second PCR ran for roughly 7 to 12 cycles. Each cDNA molecule carried a tag from a template-switch adaptor that contained 12 random nucleotides. TCRdb reprocessed the 5' RACE reads via MiXCR and lists one record per CDR3 protein. The table records 1.5 million to 2 million distinct CDR3 sequences, less than 50% of them present only once. The CDR3 covers 12 residues. Germline CDR1 is MDHEN and CDR2 is SYDVKM. In the case of this clonotype: Its antigen is undetermined.

The chain has TRBV28 and TRBJ2-7; D is perhaps TRBD1 (5 bases). The J call could be wrong; TRBJ2-5 is a better fit for the DNA end. The sequence came from a woman aged 40-49 years in good health. Sequences were obtained from blood. The CDR3 nucleotides are TGTGCCAGCCAGGGAATCGGAGAGACCCAGTACTTC. Its protein is CASQGIGETQYF.